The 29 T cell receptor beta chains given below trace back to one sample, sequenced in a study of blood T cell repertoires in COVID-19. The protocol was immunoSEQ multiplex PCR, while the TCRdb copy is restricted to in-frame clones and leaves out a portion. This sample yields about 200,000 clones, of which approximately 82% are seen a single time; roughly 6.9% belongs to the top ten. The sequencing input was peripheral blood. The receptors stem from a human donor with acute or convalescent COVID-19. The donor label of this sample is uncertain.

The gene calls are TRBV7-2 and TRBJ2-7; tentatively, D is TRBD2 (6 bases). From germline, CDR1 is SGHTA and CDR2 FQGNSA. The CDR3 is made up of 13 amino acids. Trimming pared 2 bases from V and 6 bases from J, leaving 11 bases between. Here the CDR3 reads CASSLIGSPEQYF. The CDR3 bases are TGTGCCAGCAGCTTAATCGGGAGCCCCGAGCAGTACTTC.

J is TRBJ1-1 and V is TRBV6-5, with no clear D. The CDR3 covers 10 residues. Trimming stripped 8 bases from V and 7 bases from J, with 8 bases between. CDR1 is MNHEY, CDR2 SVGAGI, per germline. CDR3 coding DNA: TGTGCCAGCGGCTTCATTGAAGCTTTCTTT. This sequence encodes CASGFIEAFF.

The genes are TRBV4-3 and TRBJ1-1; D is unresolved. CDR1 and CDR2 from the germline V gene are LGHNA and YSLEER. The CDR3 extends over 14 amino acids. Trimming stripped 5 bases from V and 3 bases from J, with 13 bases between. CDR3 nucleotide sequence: TGCGCCAGCAGCTCCCGGCGGGCCGACACTGAAGCTTTCTTT. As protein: CASSSRRADTEAFF.

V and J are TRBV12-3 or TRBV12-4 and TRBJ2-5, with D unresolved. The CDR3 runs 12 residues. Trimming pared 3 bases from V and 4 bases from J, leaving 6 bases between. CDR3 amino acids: CASSFGGETQYF. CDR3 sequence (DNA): TGTGCCAGCAGTTTTGGCGGAGAGACCCAGTACTTC.

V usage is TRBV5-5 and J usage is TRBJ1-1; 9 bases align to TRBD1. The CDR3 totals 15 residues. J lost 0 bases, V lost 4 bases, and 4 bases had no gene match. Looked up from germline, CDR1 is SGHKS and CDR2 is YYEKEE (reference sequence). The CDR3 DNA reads TGTGCCAGCAGCACAGGACAGGGGATGAACACTGAAGCTTTCTTT. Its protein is CASSTGQGMNTEAFF. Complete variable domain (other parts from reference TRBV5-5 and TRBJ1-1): DAGVTQSPTHLIKTRGQQVTLRCSPISGHKSVSWYQQVLGQGPQFIFQYYEKEERGRGNFPDRFSARQFPNYSSELNVNALLLGDSALYLCASSTGQGMNTEAFFGQGTRLTVV.

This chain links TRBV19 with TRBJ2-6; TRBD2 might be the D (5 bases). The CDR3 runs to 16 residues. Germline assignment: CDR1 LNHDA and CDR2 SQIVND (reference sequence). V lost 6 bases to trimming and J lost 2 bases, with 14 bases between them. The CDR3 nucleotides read TGTGCCAGTAGCTGGGCCGGGGAACCTGGGGCCAACGTCCTGACTTTC. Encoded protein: CASSWAGEPGANVLTF.

The CDR3 DNA sequence: TGTGCCAGCAGTTACTCGAATACGGGGGGGCATCGACGGATCATGAACACTGAAGCTTTCTTT. It encodes CASSYSNTGGHRRIMNTEAFF. The V and J genes are TRBV6-2 or TRBV6-3 and TRBJ1-1; possible D gene TRBD1, 6 bases. CDR3 size: 21 residues. V was shortened by 0 bases and J by 0 bases, with 26 bases between the two germline ends. From germline, CDR1 is MNHEY and CDR2 SVGEGT.

The CDR3 sequence: CASSLFRGLAGGRNNEQFF. CDR3 nucleotides: TGTGCCAGCAGCTTATTCCGTGGACTAGCGGGAGGCAGGAACAATGAGCAGTTCTTC. The genes are TRBV5-6 and TRBJ2-1; 14 bases agree with TRBD2. The ends lost 2 bases at V and 5 bases at J; junction bases unmatched: 12. Germline V gene lookup returns CDR1 SGHDT and CDR2 YYEEEE. The CDR3 covers 19 residues.

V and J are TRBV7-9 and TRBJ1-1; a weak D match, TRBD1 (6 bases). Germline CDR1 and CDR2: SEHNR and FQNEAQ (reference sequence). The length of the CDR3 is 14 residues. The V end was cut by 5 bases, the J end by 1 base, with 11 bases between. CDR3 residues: CASSKKQGNTEAFF. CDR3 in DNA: TGTGCCAGCAGCAAAAAACAGGGGAACACTGAAGCTTTCTTT. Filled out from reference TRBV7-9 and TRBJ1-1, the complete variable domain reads DTGVSQNPRHKITKRGQNVTFRCDPISEHNRLYWYRQTLGQGPEFLTYFQNEAQLEKSRLLSDRFSAERPKGSFSTLEIQRTEQGDSAMYLCASSKKQGNTEAFFGQGTRLTVV.

The CDR3 sequence is CASSSPGQHAYYGYTF. In DNA, the CDR3 is TGTGCCAGCAGTTCTCCGGGACAACACGCCTACTATGGCTACACCTTC. The V call is TRBV6-2 or TRBV6-3, the J call TRBJ1-2, with D perhaps TRBD1 (6 bases). Trimming cost V 4 bases and J 3 bases, with 18 bases left between them. This CDR3 has 16 residues. The germline V gene has CDR1 MNHEY and CDR2 SVGEGT.

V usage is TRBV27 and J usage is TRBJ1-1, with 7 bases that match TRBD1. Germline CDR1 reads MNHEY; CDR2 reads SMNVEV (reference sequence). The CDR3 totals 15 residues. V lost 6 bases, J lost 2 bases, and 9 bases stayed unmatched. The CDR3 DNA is TGTGCCAGCAGCCCTAGGGGGCAGACCAACACTGAAGCTTTCTTT. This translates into CASSPRGQTNTEAFF.

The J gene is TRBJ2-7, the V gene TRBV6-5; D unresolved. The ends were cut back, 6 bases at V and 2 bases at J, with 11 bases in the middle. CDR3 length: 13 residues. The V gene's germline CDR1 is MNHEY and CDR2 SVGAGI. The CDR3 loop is CASRRPPAYEQYF. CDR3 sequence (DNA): TGTGCCAGCAGGCGGCCCCCCGCCTACGAGCAGTACTTC.

CDR3 region: CASRKIAGGLHTQYF. The CDR3, as DNA: TGTGCCAGCAGAAAGATAGCGGGAGGGCTACATACGCAGTATTTT. The V call is TRBV6-5, the J call TRBJ2-3; 11 bases agree with TRBD2. The V gene end was trimmed by 6 bases and the J gene end by 7 bases; junction bases not matched to a gene: 9. The CDR3 covers 15 residues. Germline CDR1 MNHEY, CDR2 SVGAGI.

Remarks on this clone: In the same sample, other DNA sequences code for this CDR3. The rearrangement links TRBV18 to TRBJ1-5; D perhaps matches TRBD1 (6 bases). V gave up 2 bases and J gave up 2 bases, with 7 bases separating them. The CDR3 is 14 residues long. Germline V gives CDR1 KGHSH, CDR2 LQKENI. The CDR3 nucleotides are TGTGCCAGCTCACCAGCAGGGGGCAATCAGCCCCAGCATTTT. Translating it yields CASSPAGGNQPQHF.

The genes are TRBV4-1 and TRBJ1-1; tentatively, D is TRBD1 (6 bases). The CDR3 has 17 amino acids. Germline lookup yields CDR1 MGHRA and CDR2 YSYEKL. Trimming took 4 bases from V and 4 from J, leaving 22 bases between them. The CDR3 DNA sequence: TGCGCCAGCAGCCTACCAATCCCTAGGGGGATCGGCACTGAAGCTTTCTTT. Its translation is CASSLPIPRGIGTEAFF.

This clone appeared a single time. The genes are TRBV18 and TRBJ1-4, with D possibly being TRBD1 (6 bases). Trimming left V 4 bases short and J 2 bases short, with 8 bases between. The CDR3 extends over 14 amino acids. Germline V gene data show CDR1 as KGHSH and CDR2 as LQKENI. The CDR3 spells CASSLGHTNEKLFF. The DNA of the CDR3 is TGTGCCAGCTCACTGGGACACACTAATGAAAAACTGTTTTTT.

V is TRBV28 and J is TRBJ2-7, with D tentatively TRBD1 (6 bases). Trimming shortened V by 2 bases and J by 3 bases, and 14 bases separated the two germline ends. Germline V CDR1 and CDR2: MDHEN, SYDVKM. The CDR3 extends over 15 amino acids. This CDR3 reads CASSLLWGQGYEQYF. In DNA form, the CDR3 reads TGTGCCAGCAGTTTACTCTGGGGGCAAGGCTACGAGCAGTACTTC.

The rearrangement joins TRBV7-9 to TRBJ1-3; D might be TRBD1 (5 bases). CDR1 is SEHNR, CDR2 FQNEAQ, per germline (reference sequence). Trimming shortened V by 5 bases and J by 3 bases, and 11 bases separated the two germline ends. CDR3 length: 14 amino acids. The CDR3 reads CASSPGGFGNTIYF. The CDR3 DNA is TGTGCCAGCAGCCCGGGGGGGTTTGGAAACACCATATATTTT.

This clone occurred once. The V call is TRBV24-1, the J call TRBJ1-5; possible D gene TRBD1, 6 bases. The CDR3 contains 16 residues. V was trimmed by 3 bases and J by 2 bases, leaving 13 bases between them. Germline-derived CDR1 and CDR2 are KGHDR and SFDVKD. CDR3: CATSDGRGGRNQPQHF. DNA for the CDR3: TGTGCCACCAGTGATGGGAGGGGGGGTCGCAATCAGCCCCAGCATTTT.

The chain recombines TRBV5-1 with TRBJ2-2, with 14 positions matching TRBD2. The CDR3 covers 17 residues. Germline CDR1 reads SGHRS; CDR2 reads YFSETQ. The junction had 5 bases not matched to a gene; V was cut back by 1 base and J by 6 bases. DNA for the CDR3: TGCGCCAGCAGCTTGTCGGGACTAGCGGGAGTTGCCGGGGAGCTGTTTTTT. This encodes CASSLSGLAGVAGELFF.

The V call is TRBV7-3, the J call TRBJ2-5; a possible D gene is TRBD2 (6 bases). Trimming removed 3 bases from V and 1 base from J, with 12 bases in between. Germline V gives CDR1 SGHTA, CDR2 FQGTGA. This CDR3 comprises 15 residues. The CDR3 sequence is CASSFRAGSQETQYF. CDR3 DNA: TGTGCCAGCAGCTTCCGAGCGGGTAGCCAAGAGACCCAGTACTTC.

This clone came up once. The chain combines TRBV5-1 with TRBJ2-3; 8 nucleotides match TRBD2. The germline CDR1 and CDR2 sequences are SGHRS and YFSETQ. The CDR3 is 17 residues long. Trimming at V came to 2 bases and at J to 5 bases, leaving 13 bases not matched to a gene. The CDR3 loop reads CASSFRLVAGSKDTQYF. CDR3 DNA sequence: TGCGCCAGCAGCTTCAGACTAGTAGCGGGGTCAAAAGATACGCAGTATTTT.

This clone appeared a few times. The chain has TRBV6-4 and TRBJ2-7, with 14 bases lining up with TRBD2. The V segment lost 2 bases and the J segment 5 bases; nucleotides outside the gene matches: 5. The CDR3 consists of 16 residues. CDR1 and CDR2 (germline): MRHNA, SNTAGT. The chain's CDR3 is CASSDAGLAGVNEQYF. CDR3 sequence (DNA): TGTGCCAGCAGTGACGCGGGACTAGCGGGAGTCAACGAGCAGTACTTC.

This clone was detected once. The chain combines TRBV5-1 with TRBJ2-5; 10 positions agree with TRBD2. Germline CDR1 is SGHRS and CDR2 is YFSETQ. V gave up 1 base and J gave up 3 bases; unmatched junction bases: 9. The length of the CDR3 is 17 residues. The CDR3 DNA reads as TGCGCCAGCAGCTTGATTCCTTTAGCGGGAGGAGAAGAGACCCAGTACTTC. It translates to CASSLIPLAGGEETQYF.

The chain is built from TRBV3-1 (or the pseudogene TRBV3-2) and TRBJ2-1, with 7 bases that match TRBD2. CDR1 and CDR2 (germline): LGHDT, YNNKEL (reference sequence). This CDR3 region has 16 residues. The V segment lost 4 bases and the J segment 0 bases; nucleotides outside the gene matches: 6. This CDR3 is CASSRWDYSSYNEQFF. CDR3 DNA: TGTGCCAGCAGCCGCTGGGACTACAGCTCCTACAATGAGCAGTTCTTC.

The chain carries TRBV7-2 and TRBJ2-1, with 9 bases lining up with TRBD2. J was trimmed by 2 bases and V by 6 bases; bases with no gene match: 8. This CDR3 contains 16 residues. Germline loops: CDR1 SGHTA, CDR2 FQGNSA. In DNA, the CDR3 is TGTGCCAGCAGAGGTGGCGGGAGGGCCCCCTACAATGAGCAGTTCTTC. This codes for CASRGGGRAPYNEQFF.

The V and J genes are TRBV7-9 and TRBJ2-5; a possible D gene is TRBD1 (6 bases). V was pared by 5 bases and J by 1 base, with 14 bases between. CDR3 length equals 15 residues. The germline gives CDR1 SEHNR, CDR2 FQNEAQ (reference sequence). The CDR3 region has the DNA TGTGCCAGCAGCGCCGAGAGGACAGCCCAAGAGACCCAGTACTTC. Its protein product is CASSAERTAQETQYF. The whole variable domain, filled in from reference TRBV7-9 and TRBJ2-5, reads DTGVSQNPRHKITKRGQNVTFRCDPISEHNRLYWYRQTLGQGPEFLTYFQNEAQLEKSRLLSDRFSAERPKGSFSTLEIQRTEQGDSAMYLCASSAERTAQETQYFGPGTRLLVL.

This chain's CDR3 is CASRRGHNQETQYF. For the CDR3, the DNA is TGTGCCAGCAGACGGGGACACAACCAAGAGACCCAGTACTTC. The genes are TRBV5-6 and TRBJ2-5; D may be TRBD1 (6 bases). Germline CDR1 reads SGHDT; CDR2 reads YYEEEE. The germline V and J ends were trimmed by 5 bases and 0 bases, with 11 bases remaining between them. This CDR3 has 14 residues.

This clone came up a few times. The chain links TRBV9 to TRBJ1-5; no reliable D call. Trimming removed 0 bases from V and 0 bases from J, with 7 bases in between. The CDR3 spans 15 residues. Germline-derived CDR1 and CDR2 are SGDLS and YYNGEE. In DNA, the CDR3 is TGTGCCAGCAGCGTAGGACAATATAGCAATCAGCCCCAGCATTTT. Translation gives CASSVGQYSNQPQHF.